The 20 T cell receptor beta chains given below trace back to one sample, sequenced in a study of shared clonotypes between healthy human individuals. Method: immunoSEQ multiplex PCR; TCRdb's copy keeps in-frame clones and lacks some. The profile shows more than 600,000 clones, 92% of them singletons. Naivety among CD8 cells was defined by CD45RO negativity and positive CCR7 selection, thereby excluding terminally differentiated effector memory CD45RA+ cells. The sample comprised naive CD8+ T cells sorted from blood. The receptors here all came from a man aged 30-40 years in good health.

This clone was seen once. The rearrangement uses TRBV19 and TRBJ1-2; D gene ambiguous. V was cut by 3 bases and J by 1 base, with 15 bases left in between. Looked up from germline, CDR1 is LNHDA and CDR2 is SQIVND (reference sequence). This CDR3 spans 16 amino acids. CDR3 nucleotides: TGTGCCAGTAGTATCCCATCAGGAGACTATAACTATGGCTACACCTTC. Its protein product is CASSIPSGDYNYGYTF.

CDR3 amino acids: CASQDRDRGFSYEQYF. CDR3 coding DNA: TGTGCCAGCCAAGACCGGGACAGGGGCTTCTCCTACGAGCAGTACTTC. This chain joins TRBV6-4 and TRBJ2-7; TRBD1 matches 10 bases. Per the germline V gene, CDR1 is MRHNA and CDR2 is SNTAGT. The CDR3 spans 16 residues. The V and J ends lost 8 bases and 0 bases, in that order; junction bases with no gene match: 10.

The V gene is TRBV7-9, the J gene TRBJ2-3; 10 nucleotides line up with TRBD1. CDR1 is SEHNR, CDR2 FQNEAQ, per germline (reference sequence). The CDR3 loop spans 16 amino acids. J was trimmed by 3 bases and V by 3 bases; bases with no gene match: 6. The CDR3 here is CASSFTRDRGTDTQYF. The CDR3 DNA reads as TGTGCCAGCAGCTTCACCCGGGACAGGGGTACAGATACGCAGTATTTT.

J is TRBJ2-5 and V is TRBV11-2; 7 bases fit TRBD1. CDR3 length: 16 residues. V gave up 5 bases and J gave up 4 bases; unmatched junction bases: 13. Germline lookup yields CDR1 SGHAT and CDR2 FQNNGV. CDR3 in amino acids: CASSPPVTGIAETQYF. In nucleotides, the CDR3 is TGTGCCAGCAGCCCGCCGGTGACAGGGATAGCAGAGACCCAGTACTTC.

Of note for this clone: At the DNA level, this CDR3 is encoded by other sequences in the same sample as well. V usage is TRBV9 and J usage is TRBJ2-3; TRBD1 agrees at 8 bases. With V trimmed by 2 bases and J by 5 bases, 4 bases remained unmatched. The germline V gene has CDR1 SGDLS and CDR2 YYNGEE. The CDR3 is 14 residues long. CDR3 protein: CASSVSGGGDTQYF. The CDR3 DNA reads TGTGCCAGCAGCGTTTCAGGGGGCGGAGATACGCAGTATTTT.

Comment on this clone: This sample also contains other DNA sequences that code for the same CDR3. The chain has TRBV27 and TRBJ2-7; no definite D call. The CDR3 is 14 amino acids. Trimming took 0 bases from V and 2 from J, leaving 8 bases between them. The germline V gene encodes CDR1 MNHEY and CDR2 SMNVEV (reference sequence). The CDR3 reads CASSLSRQTYEQYF. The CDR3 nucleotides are TGTGCCAGCAGTTTATCGCGGCAGACCTACGAGCAGTACTTC.

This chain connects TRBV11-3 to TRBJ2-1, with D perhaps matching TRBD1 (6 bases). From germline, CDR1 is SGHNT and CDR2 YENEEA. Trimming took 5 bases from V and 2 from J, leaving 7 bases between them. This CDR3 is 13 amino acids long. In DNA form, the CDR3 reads TGTGCCAGCAGCCCAGGGGCCTACAATGAGCAGTTCTTC. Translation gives CASSPGAYNEQFF.

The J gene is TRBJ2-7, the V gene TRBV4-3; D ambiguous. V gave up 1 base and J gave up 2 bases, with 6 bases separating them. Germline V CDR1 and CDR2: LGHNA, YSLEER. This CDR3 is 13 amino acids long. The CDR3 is CASSQGITYEQYF. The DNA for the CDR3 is TGCGCCAGCAGCCAAGGCATTACCTACGAGCAGTACTTC.

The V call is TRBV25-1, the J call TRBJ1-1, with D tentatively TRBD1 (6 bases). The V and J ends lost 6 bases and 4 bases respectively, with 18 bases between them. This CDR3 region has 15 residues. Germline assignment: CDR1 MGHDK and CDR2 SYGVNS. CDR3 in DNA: TGTGCCAGCAGCAACCTCAGGGGTGGTAGCACTGAAGCTTTCTTT. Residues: CASSNLRGGSTEAFF.

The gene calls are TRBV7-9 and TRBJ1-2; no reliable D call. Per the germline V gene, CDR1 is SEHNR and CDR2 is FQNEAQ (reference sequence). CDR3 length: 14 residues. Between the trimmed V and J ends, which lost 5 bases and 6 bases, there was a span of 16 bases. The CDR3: CASSLGPPRDGYTF. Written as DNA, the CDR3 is TGTGCCAGCAGCCTTGGGCCCCCCCGGGATGGCTACACCTTC.

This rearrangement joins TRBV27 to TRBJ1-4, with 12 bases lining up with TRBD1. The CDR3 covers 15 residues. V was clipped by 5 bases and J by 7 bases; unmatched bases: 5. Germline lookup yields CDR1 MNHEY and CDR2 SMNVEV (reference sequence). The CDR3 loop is CASSPRDRGPEKLFF. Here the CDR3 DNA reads TGTGCCAGCAGTCCCAGGGACAGGGGGCCTGAAAAACTGTTTTTT.

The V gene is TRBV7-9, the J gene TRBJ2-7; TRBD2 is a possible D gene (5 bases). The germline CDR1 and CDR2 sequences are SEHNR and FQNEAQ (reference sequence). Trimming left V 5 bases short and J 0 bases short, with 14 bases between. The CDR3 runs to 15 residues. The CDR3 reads CASSHALGVSYEQYF. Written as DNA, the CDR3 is TGTGCCAGCAGCCATGCCCTCGGGGTCTCCTACGAGCAGTACTTC.

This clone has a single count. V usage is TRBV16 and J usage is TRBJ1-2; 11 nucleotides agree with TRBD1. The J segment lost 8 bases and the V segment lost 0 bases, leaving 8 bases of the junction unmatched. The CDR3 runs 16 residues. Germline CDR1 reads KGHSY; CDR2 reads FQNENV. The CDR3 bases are TGTGCCAGCAGCCAATCGGAGGACAGGGGGCTGGTAGGCTACACCTTC. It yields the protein CASSQSEDRGLVGYTF.

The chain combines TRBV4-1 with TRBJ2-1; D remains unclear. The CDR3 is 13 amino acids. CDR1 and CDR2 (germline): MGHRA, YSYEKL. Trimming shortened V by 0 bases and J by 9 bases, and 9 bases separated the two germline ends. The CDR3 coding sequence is TGCGCCAGCAGCCAAGATCTGCGATTTGAGCAGTTCTTC. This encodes CASSQDLRFEQFF.

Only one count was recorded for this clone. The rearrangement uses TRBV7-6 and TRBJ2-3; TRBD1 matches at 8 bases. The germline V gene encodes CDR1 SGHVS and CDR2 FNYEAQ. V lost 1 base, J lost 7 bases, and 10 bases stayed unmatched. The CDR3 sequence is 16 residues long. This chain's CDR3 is CASSLGGTGYLNTQYF. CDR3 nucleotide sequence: TGTGCCAGCAGCTTAGGCGGGACAGGCTACTTGAATACGCAGTATTTT.

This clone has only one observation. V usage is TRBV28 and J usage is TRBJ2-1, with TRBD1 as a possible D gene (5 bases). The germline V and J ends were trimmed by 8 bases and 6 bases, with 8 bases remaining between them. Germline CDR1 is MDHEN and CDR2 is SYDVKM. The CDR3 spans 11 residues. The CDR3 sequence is CASRQGNEQFF. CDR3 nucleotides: TGTGCCAGCCGGCAGGGCAATGAGCAGTTCTTC.

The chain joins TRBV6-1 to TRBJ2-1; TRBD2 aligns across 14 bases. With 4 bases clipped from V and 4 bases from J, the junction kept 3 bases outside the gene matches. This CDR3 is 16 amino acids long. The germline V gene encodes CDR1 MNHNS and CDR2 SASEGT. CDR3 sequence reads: CASSGTSGRMYNEQFF. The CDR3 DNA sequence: TGTGCCAGCAGTGGGACTAGCGGGAGGATGTACAATGAGCAGTTCTTC.

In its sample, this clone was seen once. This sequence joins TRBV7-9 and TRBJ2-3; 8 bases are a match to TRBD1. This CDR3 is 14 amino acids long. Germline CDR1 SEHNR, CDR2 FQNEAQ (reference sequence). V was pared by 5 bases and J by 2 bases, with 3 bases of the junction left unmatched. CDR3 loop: CASSLRGPTDTQYF. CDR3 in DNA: TGTGCCAGCAGCCTCAGGGGGCCCACAGATACGCAGTATTTT.

As DNA, the CDR3 is TGTGCCAGCAGTGCAGGGGGGGGAATTGAGCAGTTCTTC. This gives the protein CASSAGGGIEQFF. The chain carries TRBV6-1 and TRBJ2-1; D is tentatively TRBD1 or TRBD2 (7 bases each). The germline V and J ends were trimmed by 4 bases and 9 bases, with 13 bases remaining between them. The CDR3 has 13 amino acids. Germline V lookup: CDR1 MNHNS, CDR2 SASEGT.

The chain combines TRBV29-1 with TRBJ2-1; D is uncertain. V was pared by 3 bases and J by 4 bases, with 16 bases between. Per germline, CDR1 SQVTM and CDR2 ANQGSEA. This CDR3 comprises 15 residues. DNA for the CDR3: TGCAGCGTTGAGGGCTTTGCTGGGGTATACAATGAGCAGTTCTTC. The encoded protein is CSVEGFAGVYNEQFF.